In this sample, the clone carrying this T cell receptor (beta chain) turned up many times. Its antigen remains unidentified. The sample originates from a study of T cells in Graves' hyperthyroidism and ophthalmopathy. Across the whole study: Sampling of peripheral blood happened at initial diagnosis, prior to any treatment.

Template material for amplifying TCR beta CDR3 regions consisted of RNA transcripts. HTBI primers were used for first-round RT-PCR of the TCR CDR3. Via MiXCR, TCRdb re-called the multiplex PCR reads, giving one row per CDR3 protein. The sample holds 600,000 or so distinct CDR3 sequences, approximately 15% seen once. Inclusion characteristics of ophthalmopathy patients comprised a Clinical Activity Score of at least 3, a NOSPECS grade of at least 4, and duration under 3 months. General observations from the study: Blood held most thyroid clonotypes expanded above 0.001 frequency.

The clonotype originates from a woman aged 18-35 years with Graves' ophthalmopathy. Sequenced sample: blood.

Here the CDR3 reads CASSFPRVADTQYF. CDR3 nucleotides: TGTGCCAGCAGTTTCCCACGGGTGGCAGATACGCAGTATTTT. The gene calls are TRBV28 and TRBJ2-3; D is ambiguous. Trimming shortened V by 3 bases and J by 4 bases, and 11 bases separated the two germline ends. There are 14 residues in the CDR3. Looked up from germline, CDR1 is MDHEN and CDR2 is SYDVKM.